This T cell receptor beta chain was recovered during a study of T cell repertoires in cytomegalovirus infection. Study summary: Matching HLA type, along with CMV infection, was indicated by public TCR beta signatures.

Regarding this clonotype: The antigen is not known.

TCRdb analysed the reads with MiXCR anew, one entry per CDR3 protein. The table shows roughly 990,000 distinct CDR3 sequences, with approximately 32% occurring only once. The source material was cultured CD8+ T cells from PBMCs, sampled from culture after CMV antigen stimulation. The TCR was taken from a human donor in good health (CMV status not recorded). Some clones in this sample may be carry-over from other donors' samples.

The CDR3 DNA sequence: TGTGCCAGCAGCTTAGCACAGGCTAACACTGAAGCTTTCTTT. Translation gives CASSLAQANTEAFF. The rearrangement uses TRBV7-4 and TRBJ1-1, with D perhaps matching TRBD1 (5 bases). Trimming shortened V by 0 bases and J by 2 bases, and 7 bases separated the two germline ends. This CDR3 region has 14 residues. Per the germline V gene, CDR1 is SGHVT and CDR2 is SQSDAQ.